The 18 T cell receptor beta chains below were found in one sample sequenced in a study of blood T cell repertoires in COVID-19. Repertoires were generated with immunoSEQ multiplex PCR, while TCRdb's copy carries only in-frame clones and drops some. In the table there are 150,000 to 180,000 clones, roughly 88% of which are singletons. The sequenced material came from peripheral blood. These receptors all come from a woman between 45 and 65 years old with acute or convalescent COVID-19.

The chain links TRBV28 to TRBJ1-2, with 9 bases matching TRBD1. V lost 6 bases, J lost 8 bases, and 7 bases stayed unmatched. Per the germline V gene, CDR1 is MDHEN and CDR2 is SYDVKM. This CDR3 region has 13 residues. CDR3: CASSLQGAGGYTF. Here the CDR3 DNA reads TGTGCCAGCAGCTTACAGGGGGCGGGAGGCTACACCTTC.

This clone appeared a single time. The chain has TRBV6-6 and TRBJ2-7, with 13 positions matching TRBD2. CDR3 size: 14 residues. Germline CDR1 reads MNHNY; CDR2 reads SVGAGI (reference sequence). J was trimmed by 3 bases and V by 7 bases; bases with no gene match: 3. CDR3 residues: CASTRTSGSYEQYF. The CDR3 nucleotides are TGTGCCAGCACCAGGACTAGCGGGAGCTACGAGCAGTACTTC.

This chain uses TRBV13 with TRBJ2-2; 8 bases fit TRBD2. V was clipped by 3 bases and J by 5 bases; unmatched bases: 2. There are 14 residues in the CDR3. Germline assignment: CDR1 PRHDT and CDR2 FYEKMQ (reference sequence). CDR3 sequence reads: CASSFRGGTGELFF. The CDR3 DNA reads TGTGCCAGCAGCTTCCGGGGGGGGACCGGGGAGCTGTTTTTT.

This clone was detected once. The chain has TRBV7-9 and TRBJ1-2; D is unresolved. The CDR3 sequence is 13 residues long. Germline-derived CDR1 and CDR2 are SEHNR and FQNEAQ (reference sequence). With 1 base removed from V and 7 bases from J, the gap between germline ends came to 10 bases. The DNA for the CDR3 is TGTGCCAGCAGCTTAGTCCGGGATGGTGGCTACACCTTC. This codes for CASSLVRDGGYTF.

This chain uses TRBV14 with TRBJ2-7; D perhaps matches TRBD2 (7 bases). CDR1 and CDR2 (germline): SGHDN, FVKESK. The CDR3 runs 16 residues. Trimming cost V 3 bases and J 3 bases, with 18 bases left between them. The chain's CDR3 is CASSQGGGADRYEQYF. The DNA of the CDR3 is TGTGCCAGCAGCCAGGGAGGGGGAGCGGATCGCTACGAGCAGTACTTC. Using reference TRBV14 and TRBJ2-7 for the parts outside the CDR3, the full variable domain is EAGVTQFPSHSVIEKGQTVTLRCDPISGHDNLYWYRRVMGKEIKFLLHFVKESKQDESGMPNNRFLAERTGGTYSTLKVQPAELEDSGVYFCASSQGGGADRYEQYFGPGTRLTVT.

CDR3 amino acids: CASSPPVGESGNTIYF. Here the CDR3 DNA reads TGTGCCAGCTCACCACCCGTCGGAGAATCTGGAAACACCATATATTTT. This rearrangement joins TRBV18 to TRBJ1-3; D unresolved. Germline V CDR1 and CDR2: KGHSH, LQKENI. The CDR3 has 16 residues. The V end was cut by 0 bases, the J end by 1 base, with 10 bases between.

The CDR3 reads CASRVPTGMNTEAFF. In DNA, the CDR3 is TGTGCCAGTCGAGTTCCGACAGGGATGAACACTGAAGCTTTCTTT. The chain has TRBV19 and TRBJ1-1; the match to TRBD1 covers 7 bases. The ends lost 8 bases at V and 0 bases at J; junction bases unmatched: 9. CDR1 LNHDA and CDR2 SQIVND come from the germline V gene (reference sequence). The CDR3 consists of 15 residues. The full variable domain, with the rest looked up from reference TRBV19 and TRBJ1-1, is DGGITQSPKYLFRKEGQNVTLSCEQNLNHDAMYWYRQDPGQGLRLIYYSQIVNDFQKGDIAEGYSVSREKKESFPLTVTSAQKNPTAFYLCASRVPTGMNTEAFFGQGTRLTVV.

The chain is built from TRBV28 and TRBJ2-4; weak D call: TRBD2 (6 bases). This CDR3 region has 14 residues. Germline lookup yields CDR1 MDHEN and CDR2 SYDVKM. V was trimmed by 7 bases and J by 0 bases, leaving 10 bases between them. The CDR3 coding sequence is TGTGCCAGCACGTCCGGGGGAGCCAAAAACATTCAGTACTTC. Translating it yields CASTSGGAKNIQYF.

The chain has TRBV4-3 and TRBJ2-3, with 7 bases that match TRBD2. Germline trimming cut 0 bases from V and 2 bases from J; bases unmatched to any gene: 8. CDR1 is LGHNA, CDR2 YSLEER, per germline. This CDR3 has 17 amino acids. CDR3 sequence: CASSQDHEGGYTDTQYF. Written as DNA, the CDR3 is TGCGCCAGCAGCCAAGATCATGAGGGAGGGTACACAGATACGCAGTATTTT.

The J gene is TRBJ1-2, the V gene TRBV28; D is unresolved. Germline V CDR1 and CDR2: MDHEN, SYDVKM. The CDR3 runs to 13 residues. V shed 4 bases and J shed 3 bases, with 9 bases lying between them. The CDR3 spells CASSYGQDYGYTF. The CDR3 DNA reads TGTGCCAGCAGTTATGGGCAAGACTATGGCTACACCTTC.

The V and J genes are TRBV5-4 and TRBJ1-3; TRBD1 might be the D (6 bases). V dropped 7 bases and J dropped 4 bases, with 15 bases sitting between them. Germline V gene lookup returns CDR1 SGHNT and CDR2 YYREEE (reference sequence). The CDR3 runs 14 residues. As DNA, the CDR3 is TGTGCCAGCGGCCCTCCGGGGGGCGGAAACACCATATATTTT. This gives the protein CASGPPGGGNTIYF.

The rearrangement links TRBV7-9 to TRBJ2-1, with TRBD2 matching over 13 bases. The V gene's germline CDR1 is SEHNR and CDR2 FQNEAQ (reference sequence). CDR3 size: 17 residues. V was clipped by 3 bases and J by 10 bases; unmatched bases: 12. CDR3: CASSLYIGLAGVREQFF. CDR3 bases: TGTGCCAGCAGCTTGTACATCGGACTAGCGGGAGTAAGAGAGCAGTTCTTC.

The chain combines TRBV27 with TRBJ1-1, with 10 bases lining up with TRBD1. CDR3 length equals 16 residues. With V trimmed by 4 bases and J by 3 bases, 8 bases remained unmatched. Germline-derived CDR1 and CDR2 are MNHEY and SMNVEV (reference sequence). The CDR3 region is CASSSPLDRGDTEAFF. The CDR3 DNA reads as TGTGCCAGCAGTTCCCCACTGGACAGGGGGGACACTGAAGCTTTCTTT.

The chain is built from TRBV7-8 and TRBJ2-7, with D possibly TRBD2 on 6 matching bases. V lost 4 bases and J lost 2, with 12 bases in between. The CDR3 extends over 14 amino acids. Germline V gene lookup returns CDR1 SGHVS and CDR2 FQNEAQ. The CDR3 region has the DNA TGTGCCAGCAGCTGGAATAGCGGCACCTACGAGCAGTACTTC. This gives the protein CASSWNSGTYEQYF.

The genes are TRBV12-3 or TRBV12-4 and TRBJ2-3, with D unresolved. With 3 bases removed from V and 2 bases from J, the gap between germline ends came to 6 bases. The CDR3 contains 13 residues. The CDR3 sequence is CASSLYITDTQYF. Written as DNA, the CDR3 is TGTGCCAGCAGTTTGTACATCACAGATACGCAGTATTTT.

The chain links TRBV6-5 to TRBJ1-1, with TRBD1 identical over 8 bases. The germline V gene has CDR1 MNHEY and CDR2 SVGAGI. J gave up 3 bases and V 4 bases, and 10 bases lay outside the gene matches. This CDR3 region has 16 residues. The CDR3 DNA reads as TGTGCCAGCAGTTCCCATCAGACAGGGGAGGACACTGAAGCTTTCTTT. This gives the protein CASSSHQTGEDTEAFF.

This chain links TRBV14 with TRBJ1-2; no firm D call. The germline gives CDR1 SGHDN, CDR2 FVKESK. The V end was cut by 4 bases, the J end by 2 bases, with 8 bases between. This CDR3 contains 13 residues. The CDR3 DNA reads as TGTGCCAGCAGCCTCCAGAAAAACTATGGCTACACCTTC. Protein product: CASSLQKNYGYTF.

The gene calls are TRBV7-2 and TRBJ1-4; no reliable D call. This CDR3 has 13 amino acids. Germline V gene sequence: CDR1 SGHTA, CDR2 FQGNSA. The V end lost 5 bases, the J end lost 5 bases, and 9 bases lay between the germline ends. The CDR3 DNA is TGTGCCAGCAGCCTGAGAGGGAATGAAAAACTGTTTTTT. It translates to CASSLRGNEKLFF.